Detailed here is one T cell receptor beta chain. Its antigen is unknown. The source of the sample is a study of vaccination and CD4 T cells after COVID-19. CD4+ T cells that had been cultured provided DNA sequenced with the Oncomine TCR Beta short-read assay. TCRdb reanalysed the PCR reads using MiXCR and keeps one entry per CDR3 protein. The profile shows about 9,100 distinct CDR3 sequences, 60% to 80% of them singletons. The CDR3 is made up of 17 amino acids. The germline V and J ends were trimmed by 0 bases and 5 bases, with 19 bases remaining between them. Germline loops: CDR1 SGHTA, CDR2 FQGNSA. The sample's treatment: roughly 11-day PBMC culture with coronavirus spike peptide pools or control peptides (ViraFEST assay).

The material sequenced was CD4+ T cells from blood, cultured in vitro. The V gene is TRBV7-2, the J gene TRBJ2-5, with D possibly being TRBD1 (6 bases). This clonotype originated in a human donor who had recovered from COVID-19. The chain's CDR3 is CASSLAVKQGIVETQYF. For the CDR3, the DNA is TGTGCCAGCAGCTTAGCGGTTAAACAGGGTATTGTGGAGACCCAGTACTTC.